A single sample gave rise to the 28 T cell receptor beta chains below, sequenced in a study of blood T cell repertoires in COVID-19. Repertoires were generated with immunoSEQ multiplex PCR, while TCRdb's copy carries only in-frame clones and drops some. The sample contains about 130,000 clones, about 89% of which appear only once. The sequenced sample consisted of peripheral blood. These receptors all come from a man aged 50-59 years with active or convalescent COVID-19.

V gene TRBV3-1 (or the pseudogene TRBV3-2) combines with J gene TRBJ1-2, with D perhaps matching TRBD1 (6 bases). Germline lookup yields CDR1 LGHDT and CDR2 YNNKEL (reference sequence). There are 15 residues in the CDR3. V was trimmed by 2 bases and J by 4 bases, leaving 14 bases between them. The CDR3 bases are TGTGCCAGCAGCCAATTGGGTGGGGGCCCCTATGGCTACACCTTC. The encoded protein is CASSQLGGGPYGYTF.

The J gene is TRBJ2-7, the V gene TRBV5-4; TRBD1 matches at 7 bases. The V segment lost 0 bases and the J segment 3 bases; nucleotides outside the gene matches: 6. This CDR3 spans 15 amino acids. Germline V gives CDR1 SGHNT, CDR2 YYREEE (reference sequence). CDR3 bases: TGTGCCAGCAGCTTGGCGGGACAGACATACTACGAGCAGTACTTC. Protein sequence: CASSLAGQTYYEQYF.

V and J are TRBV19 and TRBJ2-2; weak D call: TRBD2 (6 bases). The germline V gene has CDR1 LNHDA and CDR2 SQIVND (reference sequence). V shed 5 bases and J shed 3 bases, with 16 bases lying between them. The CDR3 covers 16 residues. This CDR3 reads CASSQPGGADTGELFF. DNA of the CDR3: TGTGCCAGTAGTCAGCCCGGGGGAGCGGACACCGGGGAGCTGTTTTTT.

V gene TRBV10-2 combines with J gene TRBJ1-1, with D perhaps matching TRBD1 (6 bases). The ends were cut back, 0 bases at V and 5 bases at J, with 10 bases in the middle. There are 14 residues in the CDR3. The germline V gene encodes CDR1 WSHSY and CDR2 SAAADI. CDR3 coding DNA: TGCGCCAGCAGTGAGTCGACAGGCTCGACTGAAGCTTTCTTT. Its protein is CASSESTGSTEAFF.

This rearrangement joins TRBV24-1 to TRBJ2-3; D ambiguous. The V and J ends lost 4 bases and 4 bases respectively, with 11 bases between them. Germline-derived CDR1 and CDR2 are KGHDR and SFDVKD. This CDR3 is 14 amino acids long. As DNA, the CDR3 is TGTGCCACCAGTGACCCCCTCCTCCCAGATACGCAGTATTTT. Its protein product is CATSDPLLPDTQYF.

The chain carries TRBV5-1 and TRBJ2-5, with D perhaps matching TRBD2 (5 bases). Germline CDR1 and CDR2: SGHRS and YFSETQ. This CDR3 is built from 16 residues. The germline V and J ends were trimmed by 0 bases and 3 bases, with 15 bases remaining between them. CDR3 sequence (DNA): TGCGCCAGCAGCTTGGACGGCATTCCGGGAAAAGAGACCCAGTACTTC. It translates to CASSLDGIPGKETQYF.

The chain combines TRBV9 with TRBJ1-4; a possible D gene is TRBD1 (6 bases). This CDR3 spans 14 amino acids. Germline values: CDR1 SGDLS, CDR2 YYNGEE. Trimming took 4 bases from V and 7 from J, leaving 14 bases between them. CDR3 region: CASSSLGGGEKLFF. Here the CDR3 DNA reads TGTGCCAGCAGCTCCCTAGGGGGGGGTGAAAAACTGTTTTTT. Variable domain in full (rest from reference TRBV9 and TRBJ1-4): DSGVTQTPKHLITATGQRVTLRCSPRSGDLSVYWYQQSLDQGLQFLIQYYNGEERAKGNILERFSAQQFPDLHSELNLSSLELGDSALYFCASSSLGGGEKLFFGSGTQLSVL.

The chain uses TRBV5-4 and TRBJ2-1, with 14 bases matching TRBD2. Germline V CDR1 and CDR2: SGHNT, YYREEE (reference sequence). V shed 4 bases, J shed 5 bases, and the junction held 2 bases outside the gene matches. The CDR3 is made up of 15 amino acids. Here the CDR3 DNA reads TGTGCCAGCAGCCCGACTAGCGGGAGGGACAATGAGCAGTTCTTC. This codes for CASSPTSGRDNEQFF.

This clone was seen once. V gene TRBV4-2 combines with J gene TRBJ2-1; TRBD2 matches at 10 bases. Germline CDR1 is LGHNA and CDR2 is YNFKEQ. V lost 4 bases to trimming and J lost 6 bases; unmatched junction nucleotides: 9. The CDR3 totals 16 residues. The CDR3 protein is CASSPPLSGRTNEQFF. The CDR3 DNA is TGTGCCAGCAGCCCCCCGCTTAGCGGGAGGACCAATGAGCAGTTCTTC.

For the CDR3, the DNA is TGTGCCAGCAGTTTGTTACGCGGAGCGGGAGGGGGGGGTGAGCAGTTCTTC. This gives the protein CASSLLRGAGGGGEQFF. The genes are TRBV28 and TRBJ2-1; TRBD2 matches 10 bases. The CDR3 has 17 residues. V lost 3 bases, J lost 9 bases, and 14 bases stayed unmatched. The germline gives CDR1 MDHEN, CDR2 SYDVKM.

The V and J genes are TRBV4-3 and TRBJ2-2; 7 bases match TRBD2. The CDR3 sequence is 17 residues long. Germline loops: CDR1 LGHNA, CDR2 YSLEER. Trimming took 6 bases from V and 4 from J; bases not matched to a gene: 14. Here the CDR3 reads CASSQTTSVYGTGELFF. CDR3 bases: TGCGCCAGCAGTCAAACCACTAGCGTTTATGGCACCGGGGAGCTGTTTTTT.

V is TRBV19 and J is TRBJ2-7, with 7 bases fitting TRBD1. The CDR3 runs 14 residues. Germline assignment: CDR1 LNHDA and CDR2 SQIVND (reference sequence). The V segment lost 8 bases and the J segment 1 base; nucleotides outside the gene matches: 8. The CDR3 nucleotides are TGTGCCAGTGCTACAGGGGTGGGTTCCTACGAGCAGTACTTC. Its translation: CASATGVGSYEQYF.

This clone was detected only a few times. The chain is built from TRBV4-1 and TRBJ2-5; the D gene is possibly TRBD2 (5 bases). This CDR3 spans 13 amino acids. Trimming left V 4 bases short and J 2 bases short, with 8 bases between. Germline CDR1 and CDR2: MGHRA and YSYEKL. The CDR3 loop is CASSPRLQETQYF. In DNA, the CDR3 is TGCGCCAGCAGCCCCCGACTACAAGAGACCCAGTACTTC.

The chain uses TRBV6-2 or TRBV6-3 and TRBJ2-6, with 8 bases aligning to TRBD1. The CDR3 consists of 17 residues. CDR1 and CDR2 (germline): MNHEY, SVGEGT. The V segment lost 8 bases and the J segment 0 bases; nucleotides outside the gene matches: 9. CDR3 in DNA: TGTGCCAGCTGCCGGGACAGGTCATACTCTGGGGCCAACGTCCTGACTTTC. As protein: CASCRDRSYSGANVLTF.

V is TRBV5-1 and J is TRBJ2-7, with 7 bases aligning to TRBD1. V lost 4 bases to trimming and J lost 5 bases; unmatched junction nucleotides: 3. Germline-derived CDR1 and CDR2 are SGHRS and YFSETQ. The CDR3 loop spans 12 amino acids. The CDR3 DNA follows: TGCGCCAGCAGCATCGACAGGGACGAGCAGTACTTC. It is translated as CASSIDRDEQYF.

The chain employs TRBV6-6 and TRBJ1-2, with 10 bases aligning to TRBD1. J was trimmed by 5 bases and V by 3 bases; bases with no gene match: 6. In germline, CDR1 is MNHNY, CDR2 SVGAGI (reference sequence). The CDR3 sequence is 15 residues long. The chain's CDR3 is CASSYPTGGAYGYTF. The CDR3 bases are TGTGCCAGCAGTTATCCGACAGGGGGCGCTTATGGCTACACCTTC.

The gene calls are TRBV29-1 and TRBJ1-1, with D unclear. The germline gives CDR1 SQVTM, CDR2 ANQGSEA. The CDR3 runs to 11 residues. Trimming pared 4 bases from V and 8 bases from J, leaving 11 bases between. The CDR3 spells CSVVPTREAFF. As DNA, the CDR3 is TGCAGCGTTGTCCCGACGCGGGAAGCTTTCTTT.

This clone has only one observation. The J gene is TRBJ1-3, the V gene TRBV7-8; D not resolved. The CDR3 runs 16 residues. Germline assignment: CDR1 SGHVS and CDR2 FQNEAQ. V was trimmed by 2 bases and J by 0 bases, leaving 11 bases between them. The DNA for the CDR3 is TGTGCCAGCAGCTTAAGAGGGATTGACTCTGGAAACACCATATATTTT. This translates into CASSLRGIDSGNTIYF. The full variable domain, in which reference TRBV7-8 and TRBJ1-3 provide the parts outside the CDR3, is GAGVSQSPRYKVAKRGQDVALRCDPISGHVSLFWYQQALGQGPEFLTYFQNEAQLDKSGLPSDRFFAERPEGSVSTLKIQRTQQEDSAVYLCASSLRGIDSGNTIYFGEGSWLTVV.

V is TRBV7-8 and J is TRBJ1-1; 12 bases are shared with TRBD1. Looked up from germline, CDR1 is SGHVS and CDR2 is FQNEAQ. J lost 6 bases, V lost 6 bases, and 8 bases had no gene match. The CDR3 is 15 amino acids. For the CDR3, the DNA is TGTGCCAGCAGGGGACAGGGGGCGTTGGGCTCTGAAGCTTTCTTT. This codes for CASRGQGALGSEAFF.

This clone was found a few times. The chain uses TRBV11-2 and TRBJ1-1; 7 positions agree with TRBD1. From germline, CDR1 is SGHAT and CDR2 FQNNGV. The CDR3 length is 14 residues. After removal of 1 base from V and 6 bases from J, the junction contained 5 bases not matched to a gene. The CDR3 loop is CASSLAGGIAEAFF. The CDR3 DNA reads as TGTGCCAGCAGCTTAGCAGGGGGGATAGCTGAAGCTTTCTTT. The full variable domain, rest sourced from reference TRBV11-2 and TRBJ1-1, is EAGVAQSPRYKIIEKRQSVAFWCNPISGHATLYWYQQILGQGPKLLIQFQNNGVVDDSQLPKDRFSAERLKGVDSTLKIQPAKLEDSAVYLCASSLAGGIAEAFFGQGTRLTVV.

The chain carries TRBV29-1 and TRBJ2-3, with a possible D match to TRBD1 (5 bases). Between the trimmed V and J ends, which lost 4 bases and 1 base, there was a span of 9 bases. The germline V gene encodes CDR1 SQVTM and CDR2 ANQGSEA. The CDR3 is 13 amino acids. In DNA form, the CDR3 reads TGCAGCGTTGCACAGGTCCGCACAGATACGCAGTATTTT. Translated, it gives CSVAQVRTDTQYF.

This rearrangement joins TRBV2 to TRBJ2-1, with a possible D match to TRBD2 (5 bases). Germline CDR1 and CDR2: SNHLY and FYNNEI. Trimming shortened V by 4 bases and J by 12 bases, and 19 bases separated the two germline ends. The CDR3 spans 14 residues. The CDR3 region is CASSVRFGDQWQFF. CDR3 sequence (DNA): TGTGCCAGCAGTGTGAGGTTCGGGGATCAATGGCAGTTCTTC. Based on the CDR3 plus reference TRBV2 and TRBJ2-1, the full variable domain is EPEVTQTPSHQVTQMGQEVILRCVPISNHLYFYWYRQILGQKVEFLVSFYNNEISEKSEIFDDQFSVERPDGSNFTLKIRSTKLEDSAMYFCASSVRFGDQWQFFGPGTRLTVL.

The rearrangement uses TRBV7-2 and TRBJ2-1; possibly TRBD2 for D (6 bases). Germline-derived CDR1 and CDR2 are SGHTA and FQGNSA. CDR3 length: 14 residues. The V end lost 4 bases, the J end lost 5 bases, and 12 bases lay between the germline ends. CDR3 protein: CASSSEGLNNEQFF. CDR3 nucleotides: TGTGCCAGCAGCTCGGAGGGACTGAACAATGAGCAGTTCTTC.

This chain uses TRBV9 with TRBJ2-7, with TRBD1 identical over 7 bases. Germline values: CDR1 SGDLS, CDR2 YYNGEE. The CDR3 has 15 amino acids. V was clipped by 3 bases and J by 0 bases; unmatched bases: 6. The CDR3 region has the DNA TGTGCCAGCAGCGCAACCGGGACAGACTCCTACGAGCAGTACTTC. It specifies CASSATGTDSYEQYF.

Here the CDR3 DNA reads TGTGCCAGCAGCCAAGATCATCCTTTAGTACAGGGTGACTACACAGATACGCAGTATTTT. Its translation: CASSQDHPLVQGDYTDTQYF. V and J are TRBV3-1 (or the pseudogene TRBV3-2) and TRBJ2-3; D is possibly TRBD1 (6 bases). The V end was cut by 0 bases, the J end by 2 bases, with 24 bases between. Germline assignment: CDR1 LGHDT and CDR2 YNNKEL (reference sequence). The length of the CDR3 is 20 residues.

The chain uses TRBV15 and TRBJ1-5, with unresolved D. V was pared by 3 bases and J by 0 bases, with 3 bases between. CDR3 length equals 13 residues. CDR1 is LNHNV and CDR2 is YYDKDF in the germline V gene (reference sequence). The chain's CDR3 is CATSSHSNQPQHF. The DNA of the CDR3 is TGTGCCACCAGCAGCCATAGCAATCAGCCCCAGCATTTT.

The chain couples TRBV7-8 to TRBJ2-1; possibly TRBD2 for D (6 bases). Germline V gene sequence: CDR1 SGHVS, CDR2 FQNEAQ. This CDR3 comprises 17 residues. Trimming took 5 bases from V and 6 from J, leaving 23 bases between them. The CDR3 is CASSARGWEAGINEQFF. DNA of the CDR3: TGTGCCAGCAGCGCCCGGGGGTGGGAGGCTGGCATCAATGAGCAGTTCTTC.

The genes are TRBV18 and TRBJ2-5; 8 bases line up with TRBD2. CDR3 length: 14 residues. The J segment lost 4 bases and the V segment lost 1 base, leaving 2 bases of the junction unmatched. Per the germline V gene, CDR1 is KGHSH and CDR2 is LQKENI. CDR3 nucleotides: TGTGCCAGCTCACCACTCGGGGGGGGAGAGACCCAGTACTTC. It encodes CASSPLGGGETQYF. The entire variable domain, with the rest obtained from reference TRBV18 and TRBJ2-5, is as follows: NAGVMQNPRHLVRRRGQEARLRCSPMKGHSHVYWYRQLPEEGLKFMVYLQKENIIDESGMPKERFSAEFPKEGPSILRIQQVVRGDSAAYFCASSPLGGGETQYFGPGTRLLVL.